A selection of T cell receptor beta chains follows, all from one sample in a study of identical twins. TCRdb re-called the 5' RACE reads with MiXCR, one entry per CDR3 protein. The sample includes some 760,000 distinct CDR3 sequences, about 20% of them seen just once. The same data also went into a second study, on T cells expressing NK-cell markers.

Specimen: PBMCs. These receptors were obtained from a woman younger than 30 in good health. The CDR3 runs from the conserved cysteine through the conserved F or W. Fields, in order: J gene, V gene, D gene, CDR3 length, clone size, CDR3 DNA, CDR3 protein. A D gene is named only where the DNA matches it firmly. Only some rows state a clone size, as once, few, many or a class for expanded clones.

j_gene: TRBJ2-7; v_gene: TRBV12-3/TRBV12-4; d_gene: .; len: 12; abundance: many; CDR3nt: TGTGCCAGCGGCTGGGGGGTGGTCGAGCAGTACTTC; CDR3aa: CASGWGVVEQYF
j_gene: TRBJ2-2; v_gene: TRBV4-3; d_gene: TRBD2; len: 18; abundance: few; CDR3nt: TGCGCCAGCAGCCTTAGGGGGGGTGCTAGCGGGAGGCCCGGGGAGCTGTTTTTT; CDR3aa: CASSLRGGASGRPGELFF
j_gene: TRBJ2-2; v_gene: TRBV12-3/TRBV12-4; d_gene: .; len: 13; abundance: few; CDR3nt: TGTGCCAGCAGTTTAATCGTGGTAGGGGAGCTGTTTTTT; CDR3aa: CASSLIVVGELFF
j_gene: TRBJ2-5; v_gene: TRBV9; d_gene: TRBD1; len: 14; abundance: .; CDR3nt: TGTGCCAGCGCCCCAGGGGGATCCCAAGAGACCCAGTACTTC; CDR3aa: CASAPGGSQETQYF
j_gene: TRBJ2-6; v_gene: TRBV5-1; d_gene: TRBD1; len: 16; abundance: .; CDR3nt: TGCGCCAGCAGCCTGTGGACAGGCTCTGGGGCCAACGTCCTGACTTTC; CDR3aa: CASSLWTGSGANVLTF
j_gene: TRBJ2-7; v_gene: TRBV4-3; d_gene: .; len: 15; abundance: .; CDR3nt: TGCGCCAGCAGCCAAGGTCGGCGACACTCCTACGAGCAGTACTTC; CDR3aa: CASSQGRRHSYEQYF
j_gene: TRBJ1-1; v_gene: TRBV4-3; d_gene: .; len: 16; abundance: .; CDR3nt: TGCGCCAGCAGCCTTAACCGGGGCCCACCGAACACTGAAGCTTTCTTT; CDR3aa: CASSLNRGPPNTEAFF
j_gene: TRBJ1-6; v_gene: TRBV27; d_gene: TRBD1; len: 15; abundance: .; CDR3nt: TGTGCCAGCAGTTTATCGACAGGGTCTAATTCACCCCTCCACTTT; CDR3aa: CASSLSTGSNSPLHF
j_gene: TRBJ2-7; v_gene: TRBV5-5; d_gene: .; len: 16; abundance: .; CDR3nt: TGTGCCAGCAGCTTGATCCAGGGGCCGGGCCTTTACGAGCAGTACTTC; CDR3aa: CASSLIQGPGLYEQYF
j_gene: TRBJ1-4; v_gene: TRBV20-1; d_gene: .; len: 13; abundance: .; CDR3nt: TGCAGTGCGCAGGTGACAAGTGGTGAAAAACTGTTTTTT; CDR3aa: CSAQVTSGEKLFF
j_gene: TRBJ2-2; v_gene: TRBV9; d_gene: TRBD1; len: 15; abundance: .; CDR3nt: TGTGCCAGCAGCGCGGGACAGTCAAACACCGGGGAGCTGTTTTTT; CDR3aa: CASSAGQSNTGELFF
j_gene: TRBJ2-5; v_gene: TRBV7-2; d_gene: .; len: 13; abundance: .; CDR3nt: TGTGCCAGCAGCTTATCCAGACTGGAGACCCAGTACTTC; CDR3aa: CASSLSRLETQYF
j_gene: TRBJ2-2; v_gene: TRBV7-9; d_gene: TRBD1; len: 14; abundance: .; CDR3nt: TGTGCCAGCCCAGACAGGGGTGGAACCGGGGAGCTGTTTTTT; CDR3aa: CASPDRGGTGELFF
j_gene: TRBJ1-2; v_gene: TRBV6-1; d_gene: TRBD1; len: 16; abundance: .; CDR3nt: TGTGCCAGCAGTGCTGGGGGACAGGGGTCCGCAAAAGGCTACACCTTC; CDR3aa: CASSAGGQGSAKGYTF
j_gene: TRBJ2-1; v_gene: TRBV6-5; d_gene: TRBD2; len: 16; abundance: .; CDR3nt: TGTGCCAGCAGTTACTCGCCCCGGGGGGAAGCGGGACAGCAGTTCTTC; CDR3aa: CASSYSPRGEAGQQFF
j_gene: TRBJ2-6; v_gene: TRBV20-1; d_gene: .; len: 15; abundance: .; CDR3nt: TGCAGTGCTAGAGCAGGGGGGCCTGGGGCCAACGTCCTGACTTTC; CDR3aa: CSARAGGPGANVLTF
j_gene: TRBJ1-2; v_gene: TRBV2; d_gene: TRBD1; len: 12; abundance: .; CDR3nt: TGTGCCAGCACTAGGACAGGGAATGGCTACACCTTC; CDR3aa: CASTRTGNGYTF
j_gene: TRBJ2-2; v_gene: TRBV5-1; d_gene: .; len: 15; abundance: many; CDR3nt: TGCGCCAGCAGCCGGGACTCCCCAAGGGCCGGGGAGCTGTTTTTT; CDR3aa: CASSRDSPRAGELFF
j_gene: TRBJ2-4; v_gene: TRBV20-1; d_gene: TRBD2; len: 16; abundance: few; CDR3nt: TGCAGTGCTAGAAAAGCGGGGGGCACAGCCAAAAACATTCAGTACTTC; CDR3aa: CSARKAGGTAKNIQYF
j_gene: TRBJ2-3; v_gene: TRBV12-3/TRBV12-4; d_gene: TRBD2; len: 13; abundance: .; CDR3nt: TGTGCCAGCAGTCGGGGGGGGTCCGATACGCAGTATTTT; CDR3aa: CASSRGGSDTQYF
j_gene: TRBJ2-1; v_gene: TRBV20-1; d_gene: TRBD2; len: 15; abundance: few; CDR3nt: TGCAGTGCCACCGGGACTAGCGAACACTACAATGAGCAGTTCTTC; CDR3aa: CSATGTSEHYNEQFF
j_gene: TRBJ2-2; v_gene: TRBV29-1; d_gene: .; len: 14; abundance: few; CDR3nt: TGCAGCGTTTACGGCAAATCGAACACCGGGGAGCTGTTTTTT; CDR3aa: CSVYGKSNTGELFF
j_gene: TRBJ2-1; v_gene: TRBV10-3; d_gene: .; len: 13; abundance: many; CDR3nt: TGTGCCGTAAGCGAAAGCTCCTACAATGAGCAGTTCTTC; CDR3aa: CAVSESSYNEQFF
j_gene: TRBJ1-2; v_gene: TRBV12-3/TRBV12-4; d_gene: .; len: 14; abundance: many; CDR3nt: TGTGCCAGCAGTTTAATGGGTCTTCTTTATGGCTACACCTTC; CDR3aa: CASSLMGLLYGYTF
j_gene: TRBJ2-2; v_gene: TRBV12-3/TRBV12-4; d_gene: .; len: 13; abundance: many; CDR3nt: TGTGCCAGCAGTAACGAGGGCACCGGGGAGCTGTTTTTT; CDR3aa: CASSNEGTGELFF
j_gene: TRBJ2-7; v_gene: TRBV6-2/TRBV6-3; d_gene: .; len: 12; abundance: few; CDR3nt: TGTGCCAGCAGCCACAGGGACTACGAGCAGTACTTC; CDR3aa: CASSHRDYEQYF
j_gene: TRBJ1-1; v_gene: TRBV10-3; d_gene: TRBD1; len: 12; abundance: .; CDR3nt: TGTGCCATCGGACAGGGTACCACTGAAGCTTTCTTT; CDR3aa: CAIGQGTTEAFF
j_gene: TRBJ1-5; v_gene: TRBV12-3/TRBV12-4; d_gene: .; len: 15; abundance: few; CDR3nt: TGTGCCAGTAAGTCGGGTCGGGTCGGCAATCAGCCCCAGCATTTT; CDR3aa: CASKSGRVGNQPQHF
j_gene: TRBJ1-6; v_gene: TRBV10-3; d_gene: .; len: 12; abundance: few; CDR3nt: TGTGCCATCAGTGAGTCTGATTCACCCCTCCACTTT; CDR3aa: CAISESDSPLHF
j_gene: TRBJ2-1; v_gene: TRBV6-2/TRBV6-3; d_gene: .; len: 15; abundance: few; CDR3nt: TGTGCCAGCAGTTACAGGTCTCTTCAATACAATGAGCAGTTCTTC; CDR3aa: CASSYRSLQYNEQFF
j_gene: TRBJ1-5; v_gene: TRBV6-6; d_gene: .; len: 13; abundance: few; CDR3nt: TGTGCCACGAGGGTAGGGGAGAACCAGCCCCAGCATTTT; CDR3aa: CATRVGENQPQHF
j_gene: TRBJ2-1; v_gene: TRBV19; d_gene: .; len: 15; abundance: .; CDR3nt: TGTGCCAGTAGTATCCGGGTACCCCTCTACAATGAGCAGTTCTTC; CDR3aa: CASSIRVPLYNEQFF
j_gene: TRBJ2-3; v_gene: TRBV20-1; d_gene: .; len: 12; abundance: .; CDR3nt: TGCAGTGCCTTATCTAGCACAGATACGCAGTATTTT; CDR3aa: CSALSSTDTQYF
j_gene: TRBJ1-3; v_gene: TRBV20-1; d_gene: .; len: 14; abundance: .; CDR3nt: TGCAGTGCAACCGACAGCTACTCTGGAAACACCATATATTTT; CDR3aa: CSATDSYSGNTIYF
j_gene: TRBJ1-1; v_gene: TRBV20-1; d_gene: .; len: 14; abundance: .; CDR3nt: TGCAGTGCCCGGACAACAGGGCCGAACACTGAAGCTTTCTTT; CDR3aa: CSARTTGPNTEAFF
j_gene: TRBJ2-1; v_gene: TRBV5-1; d_gene: .; len: 14; abundance: .; CDR3nt: TGCGCCAGCAGCCCTGACACCGGGGACAATGAGCAGTTCTTC; CDR3aa: CASSPDTGDNEQFF
j_gene: TRBJ2-3; v_gene: TRBV12-3/TRBV12-4; d_gene: TRBD1; len: 18; abundance: few; CDR3nt: TGTGCCAGCAGTTTAGGATCCCCGGGACAGGTTTTAAGGGATACGCAGTATTTT; CDR3aa: CASSLGSPGQVLRDTQYF
j_gene: TRBJ2-3; v_gene: TRBV25-1; d_gene: TRBD2; len: 16; abundance: many; CDR3nt: TGTGCCAGCAGTGAATCCCGGGGGGGCTTCACAGATACGCAGTATTTT; CDR3aa: CASSESRGGFTDTQYF
j_gene: TRBJ2-7; v_gene: TRBV20-1; d_gene: .; len: 14; abundance: once; CDR3nt: TGCAGTGCTAGGGCCGGGACCTACGCTTACGAGCAGTACTTC; CDR3aa: CSARAGTYAYEQYF
j_gene: TRBJ2-3; v_gene: TRBV20-1; d_gene: .; len: 21; abundance: few; CDR3nt: TGCAGTGCTCAATACCCCTGGACTTGGATCCAATCGGTAACTAGCACAGATACGCAGTATTTT; CDR3aa: CSAQYPWTWIQSVTSTDTQYF
j_gene: TRBJ2-5; v_gene: TRBV4-3; d_gene: TRBD2; len: 17; abundance: few; CDR3nt: TGCGCCAGCAGCCAACAACTAGCGGGAGCATTTATGGAGACCCAGTACTTC; CDR3aa: CASSQQLAGAFMETQYF
j_gene: TRBJ2-2; v_gene: TRBV27; d_gene: TRBD1; len: 16; abundance: .; CDR3nt: TGTGCCAGCAGTCTCCCCCGACAGGGAGCGGCCGGGGAGCTGTTTTTT; CDR3aa: CASSLPRQGAAGELFF
j_gene: TRBJ2-7; v_gene: TRBV20-1; d_gene: .; len: 14; abundance: once; CDR3nt: TGCAGTGCGTTAGCCAGACTAGGGTTCTACGAGCAGTACTTC; CDR3aa: CSALARLGFYEQYF
j_gene: TRBJ1-6; v_gene: TRBV11-2; d_gene: .; len: 15; abundance: few; CDR3nt: TGTGCCAGCAGCCTAGCCCCGCTGTCCGAGTGGCCCCTCCACTTT; CDR3aa: CASSLAPLSEWPLHF
j_gene: TRBJ2-1; v_gene: TRBV7-9; d_gene: .; len: 16; abundance: few; CDR3nt: TGTGCCAGCAGCTTAGTCTCCCCAAGATCCTACAATGAGCAGTTCTTC; CDR3aa: CASSLVSPRSYNEQFF
j_gene: TRBJ2-7; v_gene: TRBV12-3/TRBV12-4; d_gene: .; len: 12; abundance: once; CDR3nt: TGTGCCAGCAGTTCTACTCGATGGGAGCAGTACTTC; CDR3aa: CASSSTRWEQYF
j_gene: TRBJ2-1; v_gene: TRBV10-3; d_gene: .; len: 16; abundance: .; CDR3nt: TGTGCCATCAGTGAGTCGACGCGGGTGATAAACAATGAGCAGTTCTTC; CDR3aa: CAISESTRVINNEQFF
j_gene: TRBJ2-2; v_gene: TRBV7-9; d_gene: .; len: 16; abundance: .; CDR3nt: TGTGCCAGCAGCCCAGGCAGGGGCCGTGACACCGGGGAGCTGTTTTTT; CDR3aa: CASSPGRGRDTGELFF
j_gene: TRBJ2-1; v_gene: TRBV11-1; d_gene: .; len: 20; abundance: .; CDR3nt: TGTGCCAGCAGCCGGTGGGGGCGGGAGATTGGGGAGAGCTCCTACAATGAGCAGTTCTTC; CDR3aa: CASSRWGREIGESSYNEQFF
j_gene: TRBJ2-7; v_gene: TRBV12-3/TRBV12-4; d_gene: .; len: 14; abundance: .; CDR3nt: TGTGCCAGCAGTTTTTTCGGTGCTTCGTACGAGCAGTACTTC; CDR3aa: CASSFFGASYEQYF
j_gene: TRBJ1-1; v_gene: TRBV5-1; d_gene: .; len: 15; abundance: .; CDR3nt: TGCGCCAGCAGCTTGGAAGGACCGACGAACACTGAAGCTTTCTTT; CDR3aa: CASSLEGPTNTEAFF
j_gene: TRBJ2-4; v_gene: TRBV6-2/TRBV6-3; d_gene: .; len: 13; abundance: .; CDR3nt: TGTGCCAGCAGTTATTCCGCGGTTAACATTCAGTACTTC; CDR3aa: CASSYSAVNIQYF
j_gene: TRBJ2-3; v_gene: TRBV24-1; d_gene: .; len: 13; abundance: few; CDR3nt: TGTGCCACCAGTGCGGTTACCACAGATACGCAGTATTTT; CDR3aa: CATSAVTTDTQYF